What follows are 29 T cell receptor beta chains derived from one specimen sequenced in a study of beta chain features in type 1 diabetes. No antigen is known for these receptors. Overall study findings and caveats: All four CD4+ subsets of Type 1 diabetes patients contained TCRB CDR3s that were moderately but significantly shorter.

Every isolated RNA sample was fully reverse transcribed, so sequencing captured expressed TCRB transcripts. Clones were read by immunoSEQ multiplex PCR, and TCRdb kept only the in-frame ones, dropping some. The data contain about 640,000 clones, under 15% of them singletons. Input material: naive CD4+ T cells from blood. The receptors derive from a man aged 25 to 40 with type 1 diabetes.

The chain joins TRBV27 to TRBJ2-6; D may be TRBD1 (6 bases). Germline V gene data show CDR1 as MNHEY and CDR2 as SMNVEV (reference sequence). V was pared by 7 bases and J by 0 bases, with 16 bases between. The CDR3 is 17 residues long. CDR3 coding DNA: TGTGCCAGCACCCTGAGGGGGTCTCGCTCTGGGGCCAACGTCCTGACTTTC. This codes for CASTLRGSRSGANVLTF. Together with reference TRBV27 and TRBJ2-6, the CDR3 gives the full variable domain: EAQVTQNPRYLITVTGKKLTVTCSQNMNHEYMSWYRQDPGLGLRQIYYSMNVEVTDKGDVPEGYKVSRKEKRNFPLILESPSPNQTSLYFCASTLRGSRSGANVLTFGAGSRLTVL.

As concerns this clone: Other DNA sequences from this sample encode an identical CDR3 as well. The chain links TRBV5-1 to TRBJ2-7; possible D gene TRBD1, 5 bases. The CDR3 has 11 residues. Germline V gives CDR1 SGHRS, CDR2 YFSETQ. The V end was cut by 2 bases, the J end by 6 bases, with 6 bases between. CDR3 amino acids: CASSLDSEQYF. The CDR3 nucleotides are TGCGCCAGCAGCTTAGACAGCGAGCAGTACTTC.

This chain links TRBV27 with TRBJ2-5; the D gene is possibly TRBD1 (5 bases). CDR3 size: 14 residues. Germline CDR1 is MNHEY and CDR2 is SMNVEV (reference sequence). Trimming pared 8 bases from V and 8 bases from J, leaving 21 bases between. The CDR3 DNA is TGTGCCAGCCGCCCAGGGTACCCCAAGGATACCCAGTACTTC. Its protein product is CASRPGYPKDTQYF.

This clone was detected only a few times. Other DNA sequences of this sample code for an identical CDR3. The CDR3 nucleotides read TGTGCCAGCAGCTTATCTAGCGGGGGCCCCACAGATACGCAGTATTTT. It yields the protein CASSLSSGGPTDTQYF. V gene TRBV7-9 combines with J gene TRBJ2-3, with 10 bases fitting TRBD2. V trimming: 2 bases; J trimming: 2 bases; junction bases outside the gene matches: 4. Germline V gives CDR1 SEHNR, CDR2 FQNEAQ (reference sequence). The CDR3 is made up of 16 amino acids.

This clone was seen a handful of times. V and J are TRBV2 and TRBJ2-6, with D maybe TRBD2 (6 bases). This CDR3 is built from 15 residues. The germline CDR1 and CDR2 sequences are SNHLY and FYNNEI. Trimming removed 8 bases at V and 0 bases at J, with 11 bases between. CDR3 in DNA: TGTGCCAGCGGAGGGGCCGACTCTGGGGCCAACGTCCTGACTTTC. Translated, it gives CASGGADSGANVLTF.

This clone was seen more than once but under ten times. The V call is TRBV28, the J call TRBJ2-7, with D tentatively TRBD1 (6 bases). Per germline, CDR1 MDHEN and CDR2 SYDVKM. V was pared by 5 bases and J by 3 bases, with 11 bases between. The CDR3 has 13 residues. The CDR3 DNA reads as TGTGCCAGCAGTCTGACAGGTTACTACGAGCAGTACTTC. Translation gives CASSLTGYYEQYF.

This clone appeared a few times. V is TRBV14 and J is TRBJ1-2; D unclear. Germline V gives CDR1 SGHDN, CDR2 FVKESK. The CDR3 covers 13 residues. V was trimmed by 1 base and J by 8 bases, leaving 11 bases between them. The CDR3 DNA sequence: TGTGCCAGCAGCCAAGCCACAGATCGCGGCTACACCTTC. Its translation: CASSQATDRGYTF.

This clone was observed a handful of times. The V and J genes are TRBV9 and TRBJ2-3; D gene ambiguous. Germline CDR1 and CDR2: SGDLS and YYNGEE. The V end was cut by 0 bases, the J end by 0 bases, with 11 bases between. This CDR3 is built from 16 residues. The CDR3 region is CASSVGATASTDTQYF. CDR3 nucleotide sequence: TGTGCCAGCAGCGTAGGTGCGACGGCCAGCACAGATACGCAGTATTTT.

In its sample, this clone was seen a few times. V is TRBV7-9 and J is TRBJ2-7; 9 nucleotides line up with TRBD1. The CDR3 sequence is 15 residues long. Per germline, CDR1 SEHNR and CDR2 FQNEAQ (reference sequence). Trimming cost V 1 base and J 3 bases; bases outside gene matches: 4. The chain's CDR3 is CASSLGGTGIYEQYF. In DNA form, the CDR3 reads TGTGCCAGCAGCTTAGGAGGGACAGGGATCTACGAGCAGTACTTC.

The rearrangement links TRBV9 to TRBJ1-6; perhaps TRBD1 as D (5 bases). The CDR3 spans 14 residues. From germline, CDR1 is SGDLS and CDR2 YYNGEE. Trimming removed 5 bases from V and 6 bases from J, with 12 bases in between. The CDR3 sequence is CASSSRDGNSPLHF. DNA of the CDR3: TGTGCCAGCAGTTCCCGGGACGGTAATTCACCCCTCCACTTT.

This clone turned up a few times. V usage is TRBV7-8 and J usage is TRBJ2-1; a possible D gene is TRBD2 (5 bases). This CDR3 region has 17 residues. The germline V and J ends were trimmed by 1 base and 3 bases, with 16 bases remaining between them. Germline V gives CDR1 SGHVS, CDR2 FQNEAQ. The CDR3: CASSLEGGGSFYNEQFF. The CDR3 DNA follows: TGTGCCAGCAGCTTAGAGGGCGGCGGGTCTTTCTACAATGAGCAGTTCTTC.

The CDR3 DNA follows: TGCAGCGCCCGAGCTGGGACAGGGTTCGGGGAGCTGTTTTTT. Protein sequence: CSARAGTGFGELFF. The chain employs TRBV29-1 and TRBJ2-2, with TRBD1 matching over 9 bases. Trimming at V came to 7 bases and at J to 7 bases, leaving 10 bases not matched to a gene. Per the germline V gene, CDR1 is SQVTM and CDR2 is ANQGSEA. This CDR3 spans 14 amino acids.

This clone was seen a few times. The chain recombines TRBV18 with TRBJ2-7; D gene uncertain. CDR1 KGHSH and CDR2 LQKENI come from the germline V gene. The CDR3 totals 12 residues. Trimming took off 6 bases at V and 5 bases at J, with 11 bases between the two ends. The CDR3 is CASSPRPDEQYF. In DNA, the CDR3 is TGTGCCAGCTCCCCCCGGCCTGACGAGCAGTACTTC.

This clone has more than one count but fewer than ten. V and J are TRBV13 and TRBJ1-1, with D maybe TRBD1 (5 bases). The CDR3 totals 11 residues. CDR1 is PRHDT and CDR2 is FYEKMQ in the germline V gene (reference sequence). Trimming cost V 5 bases and J 8 bases, with 9 bases left between them. CDR3 protein: CASSTRTEAFF. The CDR3 nucleotides are TGTGCCAGCAGCACCCGGACAGAAGCTTTCTTT. Together with reference TRBV13 and TRBJ1-1, the CDR3 gives the full variable domain: AAGVIQSPRHLIKEKRETATLKCYPIPRHDTVYWYQQGPGQDPQFLISFYEKMQSDKGSIPDRFSAQQFSDYHSELNMSSLELGDSALYFCASSTRTEAFFGQGTRLTVV.

CDR3 in DNA: TGTGCCAGCAGCCGTGCGGCCTCACCCCTCCACTTT. Residues: CASSRAASPLHF. The rearrangement joins TRBV28 to TRBJ1-6; no reliable D call. CDR1 is MDHEN, CDR2 SYDVKM, per germline. This CDR3 is 12 amino acids long. V was shortened by 6 bases and J by 10 bases, with 10 bases between the two germline ends.

This clone has only a few counts. The chain employs TRBV7-9 and TRBJ1-5; D not resolved. Trimming removed 5 bases at V and 5 bases at J, with 7 bases between. The CDR3 is 12 amino acids. Germline V gives CDR1 SEHNR, CDR2 FQNEAQ (reference sequence). Written as DNA, the CDR3 is TGTGCCAGCAGCCCGGGAGATCAGCCCCAGCATTTT. This translates into CASSPGDQPQHF.

With regard to this clone: Other nucleotide sequences in the sample specify the same CDR3. The chain joins TRBV18 to TRBJ1-4; 9 bases match TRBD1. CDR3 length: 14 amino acids. Germline V CDR1 and CDR2: KGHSH, LQKENI. After removal of 3 bases from V and 5 bases from J, the junction contained 1 base not matched to a gene. CDR3 nucleotide sequence: TGTGCCAGCTCACCGGGACAGGGAAATGAAAAACTGTTTTTT. Encoded protein: CASSPGQGNEKLFF.

This clone was observed a few times. This chain joins TRBV7-2 and TRBJ2-1; D uncertain. Trimming took off 5 bases at V and 0 bases at J, with 17 bases between the two ends. CDR1 and CDR2 (germline): SGHTA, FQGNSA. The CDR3 length is 17 residues. The CDR3 DNA reads TGTGCCAGCAGCCAATTCGTGGGCAGCACCTCCTACAATGAGCAGTTCTTC. Its translation: CASSQFVGSTSYNEQFF.

There are a few counts of this clone. The chain combines TRBV7-2 with TRBJ2-7, with 8 bases identical to TRBD1. Germline V gene lookup returns CDR1 SGHTA and CDR2 FQGNSA. The CDR3 spans 15 residues. V shed 3 bases, J shed 2 bases, and the junction held 6 bases outside the gene matches. This CDR3 is CASSFGQGSPYEQYF. The CDR3 nucleotides are TGTGCCAGCAGCTTTGGACAGGGATCCCCCTACGAGCAGTACTTC.

The CDR3 here is CASSRLWSSYNEQFF. The CDR3, as DNA: TGTGCCAGCAGTCGACTTTGGAGCTCCTACAATGAGCAGTTCTTC. J is TRBJ2-1 and V is TRBV11-2; no clear D gene. There are 15 residues in the CDR3. The germline V and J ends were trimmed by 6 bases and 0 bases, with 12 bases remaining between them. The germline V gene encodes CDR1 SGHAT and CDR2 FQNNGV. Complete variable domain (other parts from reference TRBV11-2 and TRBJ2-1): EAGVAQSPRYKIIEKRQSVAFWCNPISGHATLYWYQQILGQGPKLLIQFQNNGVVDDSQLPKDRFSAERLKGVDSTLKIQPAKLEDSAVYLCASSRLWSSYNEQFFGPGTRLTVL.

The genes are TRBV7-9 and TRBJ2-7; D remains unclear. The germline CDR1 and CDR2 sequences are SEHNR and FQNEAQ (reference sequence). Trimming cost V 1 base and J 4 bases, with 14 bases left between them. CDR3 length: 15 residues. CDR3 amino acids: CASSLVVGSVYEQYF. CDR3 coding DNA: TGTGCCAGCAGCTTAGTGGTAGGGTCGGTTTACGAGCAGTACTTC.

There are a few counts of this clone. One junction end does not reproduce the germline sequence, and a read error may be involved. This chain connects TRBV19 to TRBJ2-7; D is possibly TRBD1 (5 bases). CDR1 and CDR2 (germline): LNHDA, SQIVND (reference sequence). CDR3 size: 15 residues. CDR3: CASSLDSVAAYEQYF. CDR3 coding DNA: TGTGCCAGTAGTCTAGACAGCGTAGCTGCCTACGAGCAGTACTTC.

A remark on this clone: Other DNA sequences of this sample code for an identical CDR3. This chain uses TRBV9 with TRBJ2-1; 9 bases line up with TRBD1. The CDR3 is made up of 12 amino acids. V shed 3 bases and J 15 bases; nucleotides not matched to a gene: 7. CDR1 and CDR2 (germline): SGDLS, YYNGEE. The CDR3 spells CASSEIQGAPFF. CDR3 nucleotide sequence: TGTGCCAGCAGCGAGATACAGGGGGCGCCGTTCTTC.

This clone was detected only a few times. The rearrangement uses TRBV29-1 and TRBJ2-5; maybe TRBD2 (5 bases). The J call may be wrong; the DNA end is better matched by TRBJ2-7. The CDR3 spans 11 residues. Per germline, CDR1 SQVTM and CDR2 ANQGSEA. The CDR3 reads CSVEREYEQYF. The CDR3 region has the DNA TGCAGCGTTGAACGGGAATACGAGCAGTACTTC.

J is TRBJ2-1 and V is TRBV5-1; TRBD1 might be the D (6 bases). Trimming pared 2 bases from V and 0 bases from J, leaving 12 bases between. Germline V gene sequence: CDR1 SGHRS, CDR2 YFSETQ. The CDR3 is 16 residues long. The CDR3: CASSFLDRYSYNEQFF. DNA of the CDR3: TGCGCCAGCAGCTTCCTAGACAGGTACTCCTACAATGAGCAGTTCTTC. The full variable domain, with the rest looked up from reference TRBV5-1 and TRBJ2-1, is KAGVTQTPRYLIKTRGQQVTLSCSPISGHRSVSWYQQTPGQGLQFLFEYFSETQRNKGNFPGRFSGRQFSNSRSEMNVSTLELGDSALYLCASSFLDRYSYNEQFFGPGTRLTVL.

This clone was found many times. This chain uses TRBV13 with TRBJ2-7, with a possible D match to TRBD2 (6 bases). The germline V gene encodes CDR1 PRHDT and CDR2 FYEKMQ (reference sequence). V gave up 2 bases and J gave up 6 bases, with 14 bases separating them. The CDR3 length is 14 residues. The CDR3 here is CASSLSSGLREQYF. As DNA, the CDR3 is TGTGCCAGCAGCTTATCGAGCGGACTACGCGAGCAGTACTTC.

In its sample, this clone was seen a few times. The CDR3 spells CASLPTQGVNTGELFF. CDR3 sequence (DNA): TGTGCCAGCCTACCCACACAGGGGGTGAACACCGGGGAGCTGTTTTTT. The genes are TRBV7-9 and TRBJ2-2, with 8 bases aligning to TRBD1. V lost 8 bases to trimming and J lost 1 base; unmatched junction nucleotides: 9. The germline V gene has CDR1 SEHNR and CDR2 FQNEAQ (reference sequence). The CDR3 contains 16 residues.

This clone turned up a few times. The chain is built from TRBV20-1 and TRBJ1-2; D uncertain. This CDR3 comprises 10 residues. V lost 6 bases, J lost 12 bases, and 14 bases lay in between. CDR1 is DFQATT and CDR2 is SNEGSKA in the germline V gene (reference sequence). CDR3 sequence: CSAGMEEHTF. CDR3 coding DNA: TGCAGTGCGGGGATGGAGGAGCACACCTTC.

This clone was seen more than once but under ten times. This rearrangement joins TRBV19 to TRBJ2-3; 8 bases are shared with TRBD2. This CDR3 is built from 13 residues. Germline V gene sequence: CDR1 LNHDA, CDR2 SQIVND (reference sequence). With 3 bases clipped from V and 9 bases from J, the junction kept 5 bases outside the gene matches. CDR3 amino acids: CASSIAREGTQYF. The CDR3 DNA reads as TGTGCCAGTAGTATCGCCCGGGAGGGCACGCAGTATTTT.